A single TCR beta chain is shown here with its context. V lost 1 base, J lost 6 bases, and 6 bases lay in between. This CDR3 spans 12 amino acids. This entry is derived from a study of blood T cell repertoires in COVID-19. In the source study's methods: By means of reference gene primer amplification, nucleated cell counts were estimated. Libraries were prepared by immunoSEQ multiplex PCR; TCRdb keeps only in-frame clonotypes and omits some of them. The D gene and trimming were derived from the DNA, and the V and J assignments and clone size from that table. The sample records about 240,000 clones, roughly 83% being singletons.

This chain connects TRBV12-3 or TRBV12-4 to TRBJ1-1; D not resolved. The receptor was isolated from a woman aged 80 or older with acute or convalescent COVID-19. Material for sequencing was peripheral blood. The CDR3: CASSLGRSEAFF. In nucleotides, the CDR3 is TGTGCCAGCAGTTTAGGGCGGTCTGAAGCTTTCTTT.